The following is a T cell receptor (beta chain) sequence with its context. It lacks a known antigen. Base qualities are missing; no much larger clone stands one base away. Donors were roughly 40 systemically healthy Caucasian individuals from Russia aged 6 to 90 years. Ten milliliters of peripheral blood were drawn from each donor into EDTA-treated Vacutainer tubes. Ficoll-Paque density-gradient centrifugation was used to isolate PBMCs, with at least 6 million per sample. Total RNA was extracted from PBMCs with Trizol reagent, with at least 6 micrograms obtained per sample. For every donor, an aliquot of PBMCs went through flow cytometry to measure the percentages of naive CD45RAhigh/CD27high T cells. The data originate from a study of blood T cells in healthy people across ages (dated by TCRdb to between 2015 and 2016). Regarding the research as a whole: In model experiments, roughly one uniquely barcoded TCR beta cDNA molecule per two T cells was captured by template switching. To track age-related changes in TCR beta repertoire diversity, the study relied on deep sequencing normalized with unique cDNA molecular identifiers. The donors were divided into four age groups: young (average around 16 years), middle-aged (approximately 41), aged (about 62) and long-lived (roughly 86). To avoid experimental bias, donors of different ages were spread randomly across the sequencing lanes. For two donors (one aged 18 to 29 and one aged 80 or older), the study analyzed two additional independent replicas of 1 million unique cDNA reads from the same blood draw.

The library was produced with 5' RACE. TCRdb records Illumina HiSeq 2500 as the sequencer. The second PCR ran for roughly 7 to 11 cycles and used a J-beta primer mix along with a sample-barcoded 5' primer. A unique molecular identifier was introduced onto each TCR beta cDNA molecule by a template-switch 5' adaptor carrying 12 random nucleotides. Each sample yielded at least 3 million CDR3-containing paired-end reads. First-strand cDNA was synthesized from all RNA with the Mint cDNA synthesis kit, primed by a TRBC-specific oligonucleotide. Following uracil-DNA glycosylase treatment, all cDNA underwent a first 18-cycle PCR with the universal primers M1SS and BC2_uni_R. The authors' pipeline ran thus. For normalization, 1 million high-quality reads, each with a distinct molecular identifier, were randomly selected from each sample. Instead of being binned into consensus sequences, reads with shared molecular identifiers were discarded. MiTCR, with a Q25 quality threshold and the strictest error-elimination algorithm, was used for CDR3 identification, clonotype clustering and error correction. A nonparametric unseen species model with Euler transformation was used to estimate a lower bound on total TCR beta diversity. Using fastp trimming at Q25 and MiXCR clonotype assembly, TCRdb reanalyzed the public sequencing data and kept in-frame beta chains. Here each entry gathers all rows of one CDR3 protein and keeps the most common genes and DNA. The V and J calls were not made by the authors but by TCRdb's processing. The sample includes hundreds of thousands of distinct CDR3 sequences, with less than 80% observed a single time. The top ten constitute around 30% of the sample.

Trimming takes 3 bases from V and 7 bases from J, and the germline ends sit 13 bases apart. CDR1 and CDR2, looked up from the germline V gene, are ENHRY and SYGVKD. The CDR3 starts with the cysteine, ends with the phenylalanine, and has 14 residues. The entry retains the CDR3 DNA only, 42 bases that are in frame from base 1. Study-wide findings and limitations: Observed TCR beta diversity correlated strongly with the percentage of naive T cells measured by flow cytometry. Because donor CMV infection status was unknown, age-related changes in expanded clonotypes were potentially confounded. Conclusive comparison of naive and antigen-experienced compartments was prevented by the profiling of bulk unsorted PBMCs. Estimates of total diversity based on one million sequenced T cells were considered lower bounds and underestimates. As age increased, observed TCR beta diversity per million T cells dropped in a roughly linear way, and a significant reduction was already evident by age around 41. The long-lived group showed more naive CD4+ T cells, fewer expanded clones and increased TCR diversity than the aged group, suggesting age selection.

Material for sequencing was blood. The sequence links TRBV10-3 to TRBJ1-5; tentative D gene TRBD1, with 5 bases matching. This receptor was obtained from a man aged 25-45 years in good health. In nucleotide form, the sequence is TGTGCCATCAGTGACGGCAGGGATTGGCAGCCCCAGCATTTT. Translated, it gives CAISDGRDWQPQHF.